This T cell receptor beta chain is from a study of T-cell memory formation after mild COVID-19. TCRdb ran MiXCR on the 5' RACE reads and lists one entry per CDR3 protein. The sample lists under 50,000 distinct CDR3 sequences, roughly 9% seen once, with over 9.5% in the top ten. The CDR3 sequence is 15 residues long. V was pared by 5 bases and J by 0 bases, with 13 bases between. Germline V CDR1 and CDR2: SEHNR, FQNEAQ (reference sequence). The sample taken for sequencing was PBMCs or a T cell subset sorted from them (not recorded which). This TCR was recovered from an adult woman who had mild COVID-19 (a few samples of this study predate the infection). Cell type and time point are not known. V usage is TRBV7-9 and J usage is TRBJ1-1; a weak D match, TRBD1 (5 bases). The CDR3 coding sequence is TGTGCCAGCAGCCTAAGGGACGGGATGAACACTGAAGCTTTCTTT. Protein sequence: CASSLRDGMNTEAFF.